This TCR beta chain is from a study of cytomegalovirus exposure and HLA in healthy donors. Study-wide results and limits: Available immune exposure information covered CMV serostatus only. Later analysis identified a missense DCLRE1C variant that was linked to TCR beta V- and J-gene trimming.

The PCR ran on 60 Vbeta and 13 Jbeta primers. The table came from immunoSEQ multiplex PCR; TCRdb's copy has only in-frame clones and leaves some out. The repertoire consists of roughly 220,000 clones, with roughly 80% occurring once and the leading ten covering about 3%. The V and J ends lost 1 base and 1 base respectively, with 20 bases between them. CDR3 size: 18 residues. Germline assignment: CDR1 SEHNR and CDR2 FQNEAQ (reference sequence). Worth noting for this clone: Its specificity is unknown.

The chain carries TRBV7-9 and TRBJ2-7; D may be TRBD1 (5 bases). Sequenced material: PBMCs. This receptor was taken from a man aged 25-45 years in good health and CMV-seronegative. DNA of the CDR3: TGTGCCAGCAGCTTAGAAGCCTCGACAGATCCCAATTCCTACGAGCAGTACTTC. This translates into CASSLEASTDPNSYEQYF. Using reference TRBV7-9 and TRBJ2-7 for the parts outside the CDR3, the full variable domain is DTGVSQNPRHKITKRGQNVTFRCDPISEHNRLYWYRQTLGQGPEFLTYFQNEAQLEKSRLLSDRFSAERPKGSFSTLEIQRTEQGDSAMYLCASSLEASTDPNSYEQYFGPGTRLTVT.